This T cell receptor (beta chain) was profiled in a study of T cell responses to AZD1222 COVID-19 vaccine. Generated by immunoSEQ multiplex PCR, the TCRdb table keeps only in-frame clones and is missing some. The repertoire holds roughly 130,000 clones, with about 82% as singletons. V lost 1 base and J lost 5, with 14 bases in between. CDR3 length: 15 amino acids. Germline loops: CDR1 MNHEY, CDR2 SMNVEV (reference sequence). This TCR was recovered from an adult in good health. The material was peripheral blood, obtained on day 0 of AZD1222 vaccination. The chain carries TRBV27 and TRBJ1-2; D is undetermined. CDR3 DNA: TGTGCCAGCAGTTTATTTAGCACAGCTTCTTATGGCTACACCTTC. Its protein product is CASSLFSTASYGYTF.